Presented here are 11 T cell receptor beta chains from one specimen sequenced in a study of shared clonotypes between healthy human individuals. Libraries were prepared by immunoSEQ multiplex PCR; TCRdb keeps only in-frame clonotypes and omits some of them. The repertoire holds roughly 330,000 clones, with 74% as singletons. Sequencing was performed on memory CD4+ T cells sorted from blood. Subset reported: CD45RA-negative fraction. The receptors originated from a man under 40 in good health.

The V and J genes are TRBV6-1 and TRBJ2-3; TRBD2 aligns across 8 bases. This CDR3 region has 13 residues. Losses at the gene ends were 4 bases for V and 5 bases for J; bases not matched to a gene: 2. Germline-derived CDR1 and CDR2 are MNHNS and SASEGT. CDR3 in DNA: TGTGCCAGCAGTGGTCTAGCGGGAGATACGCAGTATTTT. It is translated as CASSGLAGDTQYF.

The table lists this clone with many counts. V is TRBV25-1 and J is TRBJ1-2, with D unclear. CDR3 length: 15 amino acids. V was cut by 4 bases and J by 1 base, with 13 bases left in between. From germline, CDR1 is MGHDK and CDR2 SYGVNS. The CDR3 DNA follows: TGTGCCAGCAGTGGCGCGGATCTGGGTAACTATGGCTACACCTTC. It is translated as CASSGADLGNYGYTF.

The V call is TRBV5-6, the J call TRBJ2-5; TRBD1 is a possible D gene (6 bases). CDR3 length: 15 amino acids. Between the trimmed V and J ends, which lost 4 bases and 2 bases, there was a span of 15 bases. CDR1 and CDR2 from the germline V gene are SGHDT and YYEEEE. This CDR3 is CASSQHRVLQETQYF. The CDR3 DNA sequence: TGTGCCAGCAGCCAGCACAGGGTTTTGCAAGAGACCCAGTACTTC.

This clone was seen once. The chain recombines TRBV6-1 with TRBJ1-1, with D possibly TRBD1 on 6 matching bases. The V end lost 7 bases, the J end lost 4 bases, and 16 bases lay between the germline ends. The CDR3 is made up of 14 amino acids. The germline V gene has CDR1 MNHNS and CDR2 SASEGT. CDR3 amino acids: CASTQTLTGTEAFF. The DNA of the CDR3 is TGTGCCAGCACCCAAACCTTGACAGGCACTGAAGCTTTCTTT.

This clone was seen a few times. This chain links TRBV4-1 with TRBJ2-2; 8 nucleotides align to TRBD2. Germline V CDR1 and CDR2: MGHRA, YSYEKL. V was clipped by 0 bases and J by 3 bases; unmatched bases: 15. CDR3 length: 20 residues. The CDR3 spells CASSQDPGDRAGVDTGELFF. For the CDR3, the DNA is TGCGCCAGCAGCCAAGATCCCGGAGACAGAGCGGGAGTCGACACCGGGGAGCTGTTTTTT.

The chain employs TRBV7-9 and TRBJ2-7, with 12 bases that match TRBD2. CDR3 size: 13 residues. Germline V CDR1 and CDR2: SEHNR, FQNEAQ (reference sequence). V gave up 3 bases and J gave up 8 bases; unmatched junction bases: 2. This CDR3 reads CASSFGTSGQQYF. As DNA, the CDR3 is TGTGCCAGCAGCTTCGGGACTAGCGGGCAGCAGTACTTC.

The CDR3 DNA reads as TGCAGCGCCTACACAGCAACTAATGAAAAACTGTTTTTT. Its protein is CSAYTATNEKLFF. The V call is TRBV29-1, the J call TRBJ1-4; no clear D. CDR3 length equals 13 residues. Trimming pared 7 bases from V and 0 bases from J, leaving 9 bases between. CDR1 and CDR2 (germline): SQVTM, ANQGSEA.

The chain couples TRBV11-3 to TRBJ2-2, with TRBD1 as a possible D gene (6 bases). Trimming took off 4 bases at V and 0 bases at J, with 9 bases between the two ends. Germline CDR1 SGHNT, CDR2 YENEEA. This CDR3 comprises 15 residues. CDR3 loop: CASSWGQANTGELFF. Here the CDR3 DNA reads TGTGCCAGCAGCTGGGGACAAGCGAACACCGGGGAGCTGTTTTTT. The whole variable domain, remainder taken from reference TRBV11-3 and TRBJ2-2, is EAGVVQSPRYKIIEKKQPVAFWCNPISGHNTLYWYLQNLGQGPELLIRYENEEAVDDSQLPKDRFSAERLKGVDSTLKIQPAELGDSAVYLCASSWGQANTGELFFGEGSRLTVL.

In its sample, this clone was seen once. The V gene is TRBV25-1, the J gene TRBJ1-4; tentatively, D is TRBD1 (5 bases). The CDR3 loop spans 16 amino acids. CDR1 is MGHDK and CDR2 is SYGVNS in the germline V gene. Trimming pared 0 bases from V and 8 bases from J, leaving 16 bases between. The CDR3 loop is CASSEYKEGIREKLFF. CDR3 in DNA: TGTGCCAGCAGTGAATATAAGGAGGGGATACGGGAAAAACTGTTTTTT.

V gene TRBV7-8 combines with J gene TRBJ1-1; D not certain. Trimming took off 5 bases at V and 1 base at J, with 17 bases between the two ends. CDR3 length equals 16 residues. The germline CDR1 and CDR2 sequences are SGHVS and FQNEAQ. The CDR3, as DNA: TGTGCCAGCAGCCCAAAAACACTGGTGGGGAACACTGAAGCTTTCTTT. Translation gives CASSPKTLVGNTEAFF.

The V gene is TRBV9, the J gene TRBJ1-2; tentatively, D is TRBD1 (5 bases). Germline CDR1 is SGDLS and CDR2 is YYNGEE. The CDR3 runs to 14 residues. V lost 3 bases and J 2 bases, leaving 11 bases between the germline ends. The CDR3 region is CASSGTGGNYGYTF. CDR3 DNA: TGTGCCAGCAGCGGAACAGGAGGCAACTATGGCTACACCTTC.